The 6 T cell receptor beta chains below were found in one sample sequenced in a study of blood T cells in healthy people across ages. Then a second PCR, running about 6 to 11 cycles, was carried out with a sample-barcoded 5' primer and a J-beta primer mix. From the 5' RACE reads, TCRdb called clonotypes with MiXCR, one entry per CDR3 protein. The sample lists some 1.4 million distinct CDR3 sequences, around 39% occurring once. What was sequenced was blood. These receptors originate from a woman in her late teens or twenties in good health.

In this sample, this clonotype turned up a few times. The chain combines TRBV7-9 with TRBJ2-5; D is uncertain. CDR1 and CDR2 from the germline V gene are SEHNR and FQNEAQ (reference sequence). This CDR3 has 14 residues. V was shortened by 1 base and J by 2 bases, with 8 bases between the two germline ends. In nucleotides, the CDR3 is TGTGCCAGCAGCTTAGTTGTGCCTCAAGAGACCCAGTACTTC. This gives the protein CASSLVVPQETQYF.

The DNA of the CDR3 is TGCAGTACGGCCGGGACAGCCTATCAGCCCCAGCATTTT. This translates into CSTAGTAYQPQHF. V usage is TRBV20-1 and J usage is TRBJ1-5; 7 bases agree with TRBD1. The CDR3 consists of 13 residues. Germline CDR1 and CDR2: DFQATT and SNEGSKA (reference sequence). V gave up 8 bases and J gave up 5 bases; unmatched junction bases: 9.

This clonotype was detected only a few times. The J gene is TRBJ1-5, the V gene TRBV20-1; D not resolved. Germline V gene data show CDR1 as DFQATT and CDR2 as SNEGSKA (reference sequence). The ends were cut back, 1 base at V and 7 bases at J, with 8 bases in the middle. The CDR3 runs 12 residues. The CDR3 DNA is TGCAGTGCTAGAGTAGGGTACCAGCCCCAGCATTTT. Its protein is CSARVGYQPQHF.

The V gene is TRBV7-2, the J gene TRBJ1-4; D is unresolved. Per the germline V gene, CDR1 is SGHTA and CDR2 is FQGNSA. The CDR3 has 16 amino acids. V shed 3 bases and J shed 3 bases, with 14 bases lying between them. The CDR3 reads CASSFKAGFANEKLFF. CDR3 bases: TGTGCCAGCAGCTTTAAAGCGGGATTTGCTAATGAAAAACTGTTTTTT. The complete variable domain, with remaining parts taken from reference TRBV7-2 and TRBJ1-4, reads GAGVSQSPSNKVTEKGKDVELRCDPISGHTALYWYRQSLGQGLEFLIYFQGNSAPDKSGLPSDRFSAERTGGSVSTLTIQRTQQEDSAVYLCASSFKAGFANEKLFFGSGTQLSVL.

This clonotype was seen a few times. This chain joins TRBV6-2 or TRBV6-3 and TRBJ1-1; 8 nucleotides agree with TRBD1. This CDR3 region has 13 residues. The V segment lost 5 bases and the J segment 5 bases; nucleotides outside the gene matches: 4. Germline loops: CDR1 MNHEY, CDR2 SVGEGT. CDR3 sequence: CASSQTGVTEAFF. CDR3 sequence (DNA): TGTGCCAGCAGTCAGACAGGGGTGACTGAAGCTTTCTTT.

This chain connects TRBV5-1 to TRBJ2-4; perhaps TRBD2 as D (5 bases). Trimming took 3 bases from V and 13 from J, leaving 26 bases between them. Germline CDR1 SGHRS, CDR2 YFSETQ. This CDR3 has 16 residues. CDR3 DNA: TGCGCCAGCAGCTGGAACCTGCAGGAGCGGCGTGGGGAGCAGTACTTC. Amino acids: CASSWNLQERRGEQYF.